Listed here are 9 T cell receptor beta chains from one sample, sequenced in a study of regulatory T cells in long-lasting Graves disease. Noted time point: newly diagnosed GD, antithyroid drugs for less than 3 months. PBMC-extracted RNA yielded the TCR library. Arm-PCR with iRepertoire HTBI primers amplified the CDR3 regions for these TCR beta libraries. TCRdb reprocessed the multiplex PCR reads via MiXCR and lists one record per CDR3 protein. The sample has approximately 390,000 distinct CDR3 sequences; about 16% are singletons. The same sample was also studied in work on T cells in Graves' hyperthyroidism and ophthalmopathy.

The sequencing used peripheral blood mononuclear cells (PBMCs), collected at new diagnosis, from a patient treated with antithyroid drugs. Every receptor here comes from a woman aged 18-30 years with Graves disease.

This clonotype came up many times. This chain links TRBV6-5 with TRBJ2-3, with D possibly TRBD2 on 6 matching bases. CDR1 is MNHEY, CDR2 SVGAGI, per germline. The CDR3 is 15 amino acids. V was trimmed by 4 bases and J by 2 bases, leaving 13 bases between them. For the CDR3, the DNA is TGTGCCAGCAGTTCCATTTGGAGGGCCACAGATACGCAGTATTTT. This encodes CASSSIWRATDTQYF.

The chain recombines TRBV29-1 with TRBJ1-5; maybe TRBD1 (5 bases). CDR1 and CDR2 from the germline V gene are SQVTM and ANQGSEA. The CDR3 has 12 residues. The germline V and J ends were trimmed by 4 bases and 6 bases, with 10 bases remaining between them. This chain's CDR3 is CSVGREGQPQHF. The CDR3 coding sequence is TGCAGCGTTGGCAGGGAAGGTCAGCCCCAGCATTTT. Variable domain in full (rest from reference TRBV29-1 and TRBJ1-5): SAVISQKPSRDICQRGTSLTIQCQVDSQVTMMFWYRQQPGQSLTLIATANQGSEATYESGFVIDKFPISRPNLTFSTLTVSNMSPEDSSIYLCSVGREGQPQHFGDGTRLSIL.

Here the CDR3 reads CSAEQGSLEQYF. CDR3 bases: TGCAGTGCTGAACAAGGGAGCCTCGAGCAGTACTTC. The V and J genes are TRBV20-1 and TRBJ2-7; the D gene is possibly TRBD2 (5 bases). CDR3 length: 12 residues. V lost 5 bases, J lost 6 bases, and 14 bases lay in between. The germline V gene has CDR1 DFQATT and CDR2 SNEGSKA (reference sequence).

Concerning this clonotype itself: A much larger clone lies one base from this, so it may be a read error. No conserved phenylalanine or tryptophan ends this CDR3, so it is likely a read error. The J gene is TRBJ2-7, the V gene TRBV7-2; TRBD2 aligns across 9 bases. The length of the CDR3 is 15 residues. V lost 5 bases and J lost 2; bases outside the gene matches: 7. The germline gives CDR1 SGHTA, CDR2 FQGNSA. CDR3 residues: CASSRGLALTYEQYL. CDR3 in DNA: TGTGCCAGCAGCCGGGGACTAGCCCTCACCTACGAGCAGTACCTC.

This clonotype was detected ten times or more. The chain uses TRBV7-9 and TRBJ2-3; D ambiguous. Germline CDR1 SEHNR, CDR2 FQNEAQ (reference sequence). V dropped 9 bases and J dropped 1 base, with 8 bases sitting between them. CDR3 size: 12 residues. This chain's CDR3 is CASLRGTDTQYF. The CDR3 region has the DNA TGTGCCAGTCTACGAGGCACAGATACGCAGTATTTT. The full variable domain, its missing parts supplied by reference TRBV7-9 and TRBJ2-3, is DTGVSQNPRHKITKRGQNVTFRCDPISEHNRLYWYRQTLGQGPEFLTYFQNEAQLEKSRLLSDRFSAERPKGSFSTLEIQRTEQGDSAMYLCASLRGTDTQYFGPGTRLTVL.

The V gene is TRBV11-2, the J gene TRBJ2-7, with a weak D call TRBD1 (5 bases). This CDR3 has 14 residues. V was clipped by 5 bases and J by 3 bases, with 14 bases between them. Germline V CDR1 and CDR2: SGHAT, FQNNGV. CDR3 amino acids: CASSATGADYEQYF. CDR3 DNA sequence: TGTGCCAGCAGCGCCACAGGTGCGGACTACGAGCAGTACTTC.

This clonotype was seen many times. This chain uses TRBV3-1 with TRBJ2-3; D not resolved. V lost 0 bases, J lost 1 base, and 5 bases lay in between. CDR3 length: 14 amino acids. Per germline, CDR1 LGHDT and CDR2 YNNKEL (reference sequence). CDR3 nucleotide sequence: TGTGCCAGCAGCCAAGATAGGCGCACAGATACGCAGTATTTT. Translation gives CASSQDRRTDTQYF.

This clonotype was seen only a few times. The chain recombines TRBV10-1 with TRBJ2-3, with no clear D. V was cut by 6 bases and J by 0 bases, with 7 bases left in between. The V gene's germline CDR1 is WNHNN and CDR2 SYGVQD (reference sequence). The CDR3 consists of 13 residues. The CDR3 loop is CASRATSTDTQYF. As DNA, the CDR3 is TGCGCCAGCAGGGCTACTAGCACAGATACGCAGTATTTT.

This chain connects TRBV7-9 to TRBJ2-7; D is uncertain. The CDR3 totals 15 residues. V lost 8 bases and J 1 base, leaving 18 bases between the germline ends. Germline CDR1 and CDR2: SEHNR and FQNEAQ (reference sequence). CDR3 sequence: CASPGVYSYSYEQYF. The CDR3 DNA sequence: TGTGCCAGCCCCGGTGTATACAGCTATTCCTACGAGCAGTACTTC.